One and the same sample provided the 29 T cell receptor beta chains below, sequenced in a study of response to subunit inactivated influenza vaccine. TCRdb itself ran the RT-PCR reads through MiXCR, one entry per CDR3 protein. Of around 540,000 distinct CDR3 sequences listed, approximately 12% were seen once; the top ten hold roughly 10%. The sequenced sample was PBMCs from blood, obtained on the day of vaccination. These receptors were obtained from a man in his forties or fifties who received an inactivated influenza vaccine.

This clonotype was counted only a few times. V is TRBV6-1 and J is TRBJ1-2, with unresolved D. The CDR3 is made up of 13 amino acids. V was trimmed by 6 bases and J by 8 bases, leaving 16 bases between them. Germline V lookup: CDR1 MNHNS, CDR2 SASEGT. The CDR3: CASRIDLDGGYTF. Written as DNA, the CDR3 is TGTGCCAGCAGGATAGACCTCGATGGGGGCTACACCTTC.

This clonotype was seen only a few times. The CDR3 loop reads CASSYEVFGELFF. CDR3 DNA sequence: TGTGCCAGCAGTTACGAGGTTTTCGGGGAGCTGTTTTTT. This rearrangement joins TRBV6-5 to TRBJ2-2; D unresolved. The CDR3 sequence is 13 residues long. Germline V lookup: CDR1 MNHEY, CDR2 SVGAGI. Trimming pared 2 bases from V and 7 bases from J, leaving 8 bases between.

This clonotype appeared a few times. This chain connects TRBV7-6 to TRBJ2-3; 7 bases agree with TRBD2. There are 17 residues in the CDR3. Germline trimming cut 1 base from V and 2 bases from J; bases unmatched to any gene: 9. CDR1 is SGHVS, CDR2 FNYEAQ, per germline. This CDR3 is CASSLGLWTSATDTQYF. The DNA for the CDR3 is TGTGCCAGCAGCTTAGGACTCTGGACTAGTGCCACAGATACGCAGTATTTT.

The chain uses TRBV19 and TRBJ1-4; 7 bases line up with TRBD1. Germline loops: CDR1 LNHDA, CDR2 SQIVND (reference sequence). The junction had 5 bases not matched to a gene; V was cut back by 6 bases and J by 4 bases. The CDR3 is 14 amino acids. CDR3 amino acids: CASRNTGDNEKLFF. In nucleotides, the CDR3 is TGTGCCAGTAGGAATACAGGGGATAATGAAAAACTGTTTTTT.

This clonotype was seen many times. The chain combines TRBV12-3 or TRBV12-4 with TRBJ2-3; 8 nucleotides align to TRBD2. V gave up 1 base and J gave up 6 bases; unmatched junction bases: 3. This CDR3 is 14 amino acids long. CDR3 nucleotide sequence: TGTGCCAGCAGTTTAGGCGCGGGAGGTGATACGCAGTATTTT. Its translation is CASSLGAGGDTQYF.

This rearrangement joins TRBV4-2 to TRBJ2-5; 16 positions agree with TRBD2. The CDR3 consists of 17 residues. The V gene end was trimmed by 5 bases and the J gene end by 2 bases; junction bases not matched to a gene: 5. Germline V CDR1 and CDR2: LGHNA, YNFKEQ. The CDR3, as DNA: TGTGCCAGCAGCTTCGGGACTAGCGGGGGGGAACAAGAGACCCAGTACTTC. Translated, it gives CASSFGTSGGEQETQYF.

This clonotype was recorded a few times. The CDR3 DNA reads TGTGCCAGCAATGGGGTCCCAAATTCACCCCTCCACTTT. This translates into CASNGVPNSPLHF. The gene calls are TRBV2 and TRBJ1-6, with D unclear. Germline CDR1 and CDR2: SNHLY and FYNNEI. The length of the CDR3 is 13 residues. The ends were cut back, 7 bases at V and 7 bases at J, with 11 bases in the middle.

This clonotype turned up a few times. The rearrangement links TRBV6-1 to TRBJ2-1; TRBD1 aligns across 10 bases. The ends lost 6 bases at V and 9 bases at J; junction bases unmatched: 14. Germline V gives CDR1 MNHNS, CDR2 SASEGT. This CDR3 comprises 16 residues. The CDR3 reads CASRMGGTGVPREQFF. The CDR3 region has the DNA TGTGCCAGCAGAATGGGCGGGACAGGGGTCCCCCGTGAGCAGTTCTTC.

This clonotype was detected only a few times. This chain links TRBV7-6 with TRBJ1-2, with 7 positions matching TRBD1. This CDR3 contains 15 residues. The trim removed 5 bases at V and 4 bases at J, leaving 10 bases unmatched. Germline V lookup: CDR1 SGHVS, CDR2 FNYEAQ. CDR3 bases: TGTGCCAGCAGCCCCAACCGGGACAGATTCTATGGCTACACCTTC. Translation: CASSPNRDRFYGYTF.

This clonotype was observed a handful of times. The genes are TRBV7-9 and TRBJ1-2, with D maybe TRBD1 (6 bases). This CDR3 has 11 residues. Per germline, CDR1 SEHNR and CDR2 FQNEAQ (reference sequence). The V and J ends lost 5 bases and 13 bases respectively, with 14 bases between them. For the CDR3, the DNA is TGTGCCAGCAGCCGGACAGTGGTTAGCACCTTC. It translates to CASSRTVVSTF.

This clonotype showed up just a few times. J is TRBJ2-3 and V is TRBV5-1, with TRBD2 matching 10 bases. Germline V lookup: CDR1 SGHRS, CDR2 YFSETQ. V was pared by 1 base and J by 6 bases, with 8 bases of the junction left unmatched. CDR3 length equals 16 residues. The CDR3: CASSLIAGGIADTQYF. Written as DNA, the CDR3 is TGCGCCAGCAGCTTGATAGCGGGGGGAATTGCGGATACGCAGTATTTT. The whole variable domain, remainder taken from reference TRBV5-1 and TRBJ2-3, is KAGVTQTPRYLIKTRGQQVTLSCSPISGHRSVSWYQQTPGQGLQFLFEYFSETQRNKGNFPGRFSGRQFSNSRSEMNVSTLELGDSALYLCASSLIAGGIADTQYFGPGTRLTVL.

This clonotype was counted ten times or more. The J gene is TRBJ2-7, the V gene TRBV9; 8 positions match TRBD1. The CDR3 consists of 14 residues. J gave up 5 bases and V 4 bases, and 8 bases lay outside the gene matches. The germline CDR1 and CDR2 sequences are SGDLS and YYNGEE. CDR3 sequence reads: CASSPRTGLDEQYF. As DNA, the CDR3 is TGTGCCAGCAGCCCCCGGACAGGGCTGGACGAGCAGTACTTC.

This chain links TRBV7-9 with TRBJ2-1; 8 nucleotides line up with TRBD2. Germline-derived CDR1 and CDR2 are SEHNR and FQNEAQ (reference sequence). The CDR3 spans 15 residues. Losses at the gene ends were 2 bases for V and 8 bases for J; bases not matched to a gene: 8. The CDR3 nucleotides are TGTGCCAGCAGCTTAACCCTAGGACTAGCAGATGAGCAGTTCTTC. Its protein is CASSLTLGLADEQFF.

This chain connects TRBV6-2 or TRBV6-3 to TRBJ2-1; 10 nucleotides match TRBD2. The CDR3 has 21 amino acids. J lost 0 bases, V lost 6 bases, and 20 bases had no gene match. In germline, CDR1 is MNHEY, CDR2 SVGEGT. The CDR3 sequence is CASSKPPGLASTLVSYNEQFF. For the CDR3, the DNA is TGTGCCAGCAGCAAACCACCGGGACTAGCGTCAACGCTTGTCTCCTACAATGAGCAGTTCTTC.

This clonotype occurred a few times. The chain is built from TRBV27 and TRBJ2-2, with 7 bases identical to TRBD1. The germline CDR1 and CDR2 sequences are MNHEY and SMNVEV (reference sequence). The CDR3 is 15 amino acids. V gave up 1 base and J gave up 2 bases; unmatched junction bases: 1. DNA for the CDR3: TGTGCCAGCAGTTTATGGGACAGAAACACCGGGGAGCTGTTTTTT. It is translated as CASSLWDRNTGELFF.

The V gene is TRBV15, the J gene TRBJ2-7; 7 bases match TRBD1. CDR3 size: 14 residues. Germline assignment: CDR1 LNHNV and CDR2 YYDKDF (reference sequence). The ends lost 4 bases at V and 2 bases at J; junction bases unmatched: 5. The CDR3 DNA reads TGTGCCACCAGCATCCAGACAGGGCCCTACGAGCAGTACTTC. Amino acid sequence: CATSIQTGPYEQYF.

This chain uses TRBV10-3 with TRBJ2-3; TRBD2 matches at 8 bases. The germline V gene encodes CDR1 ENHRY and CDR2 SYGVKD. The trim removed 6 bases at V and 2 bases at J, leaving 25 bases unmatched. This CDR3 has 21 residues. CDR3 coding DNA: TGTGCCATCAGCCTAGCCCTCTCGATCGGACACACTAGCGGACACACAGATACGCAGTATTTT. Translation: CAISLALSIGHTSGHTDTQYF.

In its sample, this clonotype was seen a few times. The chain employs TRBV2 and TRBJ2-1; perhaps TRBD2 as D (5 bases). The CDR3 is 14 residues long. Germline V CDR1 and CDR2: SNHLY, FYNNEI. Trimming took 6 bases from V and 3 from J, leaving 12 bases between them. The CDR3, as DNA: TGTGCCAGCAGCCGAATTACTAGCTACAATGAGCAGTTCTTC. Translation: CASSRITSYNEQFF.

This clonotype was detected a few times. The chain joins TRBV6-1 to TRBJ2-1; perhaps TRBD2 as D (7 bases). The CDR3 runs 13 residues. Per the germline V gene, CDR1 is MNHNS and CDR2 is SASEGT. Trimming shortened V by 3 bases and J by 9 bases, and 12 bases separated the two germline ends. CDR3 region: CASSDRGASEQFF. The DNA of the CDR3 is TGTGCCAGCAGTGACCGGGGGGCTTCTGAGCAGTTCTTC.

A few counts support this clonotype. The V call is TRBV7-9, the J call TRBJ2-1, with D perhaps TRBD1 (5 bases). Germline CDR1 reads SEHNR; CDR2 reads FQNEAQ (reference sequence). This CDR3 is built from 15 residues. V lost 9 bases to trimming and J lost 2 bases, with 17 bases between them. DNA for the CDR3: TGTGCCAGTCCAGGGAAACCCTATACCTACAATGAGCAGTTCTTC. Translation: CASPGKPYTYNEQFF.

This clonotype was seen repeatedly, ten times or more. The chain has TRBV20-1 and TRBJ2-5, with a possible D match to TRBD1 (6 bases). The ends were cut back, 2 bases at V and 4 bases at J, with 14 bases in the middle. In germline, CDR1 is DFQATT, CDR2 SNEGSKA (reference sequence). This CDR3 spans 14 amino acids. The CDR3 spells CSARQTGMRETQYF. The CDR3 region has the DNA TGCAGTGCTAGACAAACAGGGATGCGAGAGACCCAGTACTTC.

The sample holds a few counts of this clonotype. The rearrangement uses TRBV5-5 and TRBJ2-1; TRBD2 aligns across 10 bases. Losses at the gene ends were 2 bases for V and 3 bases for J; bases not matched to a gene: 2. The CDR3 length is 15 residues. CDR1 and CDR2 (germline): SGHKS, YYEKEE (reference sequence). This CDR3 reads CASSLAGGNYNEQFF. The CDR3 region has the DNA TGTGCCAGCAGCTTAGCGGGGGGGAACTACAATGAGCAGTTCTTC.

The rearrangement links TRBV2 to TRBJ1-1; D gene unclear. Germline V gives CDR1 SNHLY, CDR2 FYNNEI. V lost 6 bases and J 4 bases, leaving 12 bases between the germline ends. CDR3 length: 13 residues. In nucleotides, the CDR3 is TGTGCCAGCAGCCTTAATGGGTTCACTGAAGCTTTCTTT. This sequence encodes CASSLNGFTEAFF.

V usage is TRBV3-1 and J usage is TRBJ2-1; TRBD1 matches 8 bases. Germline trimming cut 3 bases from V and 7 bases from J; bases unmatched to any gene: 5. The CDR3 spans 14 residues. Germline V CDR1 and CDR2: LGHDT, YNNKEL (reference sequence). The CDR3 protein is CASSQNRGWNEQFF. CDR3 sequence (DNA): TGTGCCAGCAGCCAGAACAGGGGGTGGAATGAGCAGTTCTTC.

The rearrangement joins TRBV28 to TRBJ2-2; D gene ambiguous. The CDR3 is 12 residues long. Germline values: CDR1 MDHEN, CDR2 SYDVKM. Trimming pared 5 bases from V and 6 bases from J, leaving 7 bases between. CDR3 nucleotides: TGTGCCAGCAGTACGTTCCCCGGGGAGCTGTTTTTT. Residues: CASSTFPGELFF.

This clonotype was counted a few times. The CDR3 reads CASSFGIGEYF. Written as DNA, the CDR3 is TGTGCCAGCAGCTTTGGGATAGGGGAGTACTTC. V and J are TRBV11-2 and TRBJ2-5; a possible D gene is TRBD1 (5 bases). The CDR3 has 11 amino acids. Deletions cut 3 bases from V and 12 bases from J, with 11 bases between. CDR1 and CDR2 from the germline V gene are SGHAT and FQNNGV.

V usage is TRBV24-1 and J usage is TRBJ2-3; 9 nucleotides agree with TRBD1. V was pared by 6 bases and J by 2 bases, with 5 bases of the junction left unmatched. Looked up from germline, CDR1 is KGHDR and CDR2 is SFDVKD. There are 15 residues in the CDR3. CDR3 nucleotides: TGTGCCACCAGTACCGGGACAGGGACCACAGATACGCAGTATTTT. Amino acids: CATSTGTGTTDTQYF.

This clonotype occurred a few times. The rearrangement joins TRBV5-6 to TRBJ2-7; unclear D gene. V lost 0 bases, J lost 1 base, and 8 bases lay in between. This CDR3 has 14 residues. The germline CDR1 and CDR2 sequences are SGHDT and YYEEEE. The CDR3 DNA sequence: TGTGCCAGCAGCTTGGGTACAGAGTCCTACGAGCAGTACTTC. The encoded protein is CASSLGTESYEQYF.

This clonotype was observed a handful of times. The gene calls are TRBV12-5 and TRBJ1-1; D gene ambiguous. The CDR3 is 13 residues long. V lost 1 base, J lost 6 bases, and 9 bases lay in between. Germline loops: CDR1 LGHNT, CDR2 FRNRAP. CDR3 sequence: CASGLAGSPEAFF. DNA of the CDR3: TGTGCTAGTGGTTTGGCCGGGTCCCCTGAAGCTTTCTTT.